The next 3 T cell receptor beta chains were all read from a single sample in a study of blood T cell repertoires in COVID-19. Profiling relied on immunoSEQ multiplex PCR, and the TCRdb table lists in-frame clones only, not all of them. The sample carries some 320,000 clones, approximately 88% recorded once. Sequencing input: peripheral blood. The origin of the receptors is a woman in her twenties or thirties who had recovered from COVID-19.

The chain joins TRBV19 to TRBJ1-5, with D perhaps matching TRBD1 (5 bases). Germline CDR1 reads LNHDA; CDR2 reads SQIVND (reference sequence). The V and J ends lost 7 bases and 6 bases respectively, with 22 bases between them. There are 16 residues in the CDR3. CDR3 amino acids: CASIGDRRGVGQPQHF. CDR3 nucleotides: TGTGCCAGTATAGGCGATCGGAGGGGAGTAGGTCAGCCCCAGCATTTT.

The chain combines TRBV6-5 with TRBJ1-2, with D perhaps matching TRBD1 (6 bases). Germline V lookup: CDR1 MNHEY, CDR2 SVGAGI. The V end lost 5 bases, the J end lost 8 bases, and 12 bases lay between the germline ends. The CDR3 has 12 residues. The CDR3: CASSKQGWGYTF. The CDR3 region has the DNA TGTGCCAGCAGTAAGCAGGGGTGGGGCTACACCTTC.

CDR3 loop: CAWRSQGRYEQYF. The CDR3 nucleotides read TGTGCCTGGAGGTCACAGGGGCGCTACGAGCAGTACTTC. V and J are TRBV30 and TRBJ2-7, with 7 bases matching TRBD1. The CDR3 covers 13 residues. The V gene's germline CDR1 is GTSNPN and CDR2 SVGIG (reference sequence). V lost 3 bases, J lost 3 bases, and 5 bases stayed unmatched.